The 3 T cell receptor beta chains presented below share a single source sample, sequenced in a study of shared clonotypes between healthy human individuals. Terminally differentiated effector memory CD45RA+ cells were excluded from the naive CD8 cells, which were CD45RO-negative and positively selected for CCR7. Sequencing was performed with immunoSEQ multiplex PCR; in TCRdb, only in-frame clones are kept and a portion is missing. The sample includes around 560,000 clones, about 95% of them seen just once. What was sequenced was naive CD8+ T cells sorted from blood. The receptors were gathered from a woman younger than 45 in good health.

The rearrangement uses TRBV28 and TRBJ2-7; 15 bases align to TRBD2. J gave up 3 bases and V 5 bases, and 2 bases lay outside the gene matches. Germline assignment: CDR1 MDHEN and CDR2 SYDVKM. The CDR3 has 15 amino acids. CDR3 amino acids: CASSQGLAGGYEQYF. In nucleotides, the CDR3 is TGTGCCAGCAGTCAGGGACTAGCGGGAGGCTACGAGCAGTACTTC. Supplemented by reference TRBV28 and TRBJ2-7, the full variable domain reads DVKVTQSSRYLVKRTGEKVFLECVQDMDHENMFWYRQDPGLGLRLIYFSYDVKMKEKGDIPEGYSVSREKKERFSLILESASTNQTSMYLCASSQGLAGGYEQYFGPGTRLTVT.

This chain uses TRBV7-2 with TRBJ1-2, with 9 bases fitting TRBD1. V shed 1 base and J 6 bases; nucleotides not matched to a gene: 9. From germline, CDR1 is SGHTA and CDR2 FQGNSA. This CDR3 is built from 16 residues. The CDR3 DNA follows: TGTGCCAGCAGCTTAGTGGGGGACAGGGTGAAAAATGGCTACACCTTC. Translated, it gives CASSLVGDRVKNGYTF.

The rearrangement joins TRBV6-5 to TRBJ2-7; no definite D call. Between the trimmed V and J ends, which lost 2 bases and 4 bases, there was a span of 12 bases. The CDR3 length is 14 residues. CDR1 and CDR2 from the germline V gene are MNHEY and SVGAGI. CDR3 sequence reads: CASSYGLVLYEQYF. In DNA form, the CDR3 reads TGTGCCAGCAGTTACGGCTTGGTTTTGTACGAGCAGTACTTC.